This paragraph reports one T cell receptor (beta chain). The sample is drawn from a study of Ad26.COV2.S vaccination and SARS-CoV-2 variants. Germline V lookup: CDR1 SQVTM, CDR2 ANQGSEA. CDR3 length: 15 residues. The trim removed 4 bases at V and 5 bases at J, leaving 7 bases unmatched. Using immunoSEQ multiplex PCR, the repertoire was profiled, and TCRdb retains in-frame clones only, with some absent. Here the sample spans around 450,000 clones, 89% being singletons. The treatment was: 15 to 20 received Ad26.COV2.S at low or high dose, single or two shots; several received placebo; per-sample allocation not given. Repertoires come from day 63 after the first vaccine or placebo injection.

The sequences come from peripheral blood, collected in a trial of Ad26.COV2.S vaccine versus placebo. This clonotype originated in a person between 18 and 59 years old who received the Ad26.COV2.S COVID-19 vaccine or a placebo. The chain combines TRBV29-1 with TRBJ2-5, with 13 bases aligning to TRBD2. The CDR3 here is CSVGDPGLAGETQYF. In DNA form, the CDR3 reads TGCAGCGTTGGAGATCCGGGACTAGCGGGGGAGACCCAGTACTTC.